This T cell receptor beta chain came from a study of blood T cell repertoires in COVID-19. Some clones are missing from TCRdb's copy, which holds only in-frame ones; the method was immunoSEQ multiplex PCR. The sample includes 150,000 or so clones, 88% seen only once; the top ten take 2% to 2.5%. The germline V and J ends were trimmed by 0 bases and 4 bases, with 12 bases remaining between them. Germline V gene data show CDR1 as MNHEY and CDR2 as SVGAGI. This CDR3 comprises 15 residues. The V call is TRBV6-5, the J call TRBJ1-1; D not certain. The TCR was taken from a human donor in a cohort sampled during active COVID-19. The sample taken for sequencing was peripheral blood. CDR3 in amino acids: CASSYSLSAGTEAFF. DNA for the CDR3: TGTGCCAGCAGTTACTCTTTGTCAGCAGGCACTGAAGCTTTCTTT.